These T cell receptor beta chains were read from a single sample in a study of cytomegalovirus exposure and HLA in healthy donors. Sequenced by immunoSEQ multiplex PCR; TCRdb stores in-frame clones only, minus some. The sample carries over 100,000 clones, 70% to 85% recorded once. Sequencing was performed on PBMCs. These receptors all stem from a man aged 35 to 55 in good health and CMV-seropositive. The conserved cysteine and the conserved F or W are not part of the CDR3 here.

v_gene: TRBV9; j_gene: TRBJ1-2; CDR3aa: ASSVERDSYGYT
v_gene: TRBV27; j_gene: TRBJ2-5; CDR3aa: ASSLDQTVQETQY
v_gene: TRBV19; j_gene: TRBJ2-5; CDR3aa: ASSRVGETQY
v_gene: TRBV11-2; j_gene: TRBJ2-7; CDR3aa: ASSLVLSGSEQY
v_gene: TRBV10-3; j_gene: TRBJ1-1; CDR3aa: AIMADRVTDTEAF
v_gene: TRBV5-1; j_gene: TRBJ2-5; CDR3aa: ASSHVGPWETQY
v_gene: TRBV7-8; j_gene: TRBJ2-5; CDR3aa: ASSLLPGQVQETQY
v_gene: TRBV4-1; j_gene: TRBJ2-6; CDR3aa: ASSKRQVSGANVLT
v_gene: TRBV7-2; j_gene: TRBJ2-1; CDR3aa: ASSPRRSTGNEQF
v_gene: TRBV7-9; j_gene: TRBJ1-6; CDR3aa: ASSPGHSGYNSPLH
v_gene: TRBV28; j_gene: TRBJ1-2; CDR3aa: ASSLDRTPRGYT
v_gene: TRBV15; j_gene: TRBJ2-5; CDR3aa: ATSQGHRKETQY
v_gene: TRBV11-2; j_gene: TRBJ2-5; CDR3aa: ASSPRLAGGPEETQY
v_gene: TRBV11-1; j_gene: TRBJ2-7; CDR3aa: ASSLRGTGSYEQY
v_gene: TRBV10-3; j_gene: TRBJ1-6; CDR3aa: AIRAGVGSPLH
v_gene: TRBV5-8; j_gene: TRBJ2-3; CDR3aa: ASSFLRTSTDTQY
v_gene: TRBV4-1; j_gene: TRBJ1-1; CDR3aa: ASSRKLNTEAF
v_gene: TRBV7-8; j_gene: TRBJ2-7; CDR3aa: ASSTTSGLSYEQY
v_gene: TRBV28; j_gene: TRBJ1-2; CDR3aa: ASRGQGAGNYGYT
v_gene: TRBV5-1; j_gene: TRBJ2-5; CDR3aa: ASSLGQGGETQY
v_gene: TRBV6-5; j_gene: TRBJ1-3; CDR3aa: AVRQGRNTIY
v_gene: TRBV6-5; j_gene: TRBJ1-6; CDR3aa: ASRPTGVYSPLH
v_gene: TRBV18; j_gene: TRBJ2-3; CDR3aa: ASSPFIPGQRLTDTQY
v_gene: TRBV15; j_gene: TRBJ1-1; CDR3aa: ATSPSRGTEAF
v_gene: TRBV30; j_gene: TRBJ1-6; CDR3aa: AWSSLRGNSPLH
v_gene: TRBV7-2; j_gene: TRBJ2-3; CDR3aa: ASSLNPGSTDTQY
v_gene: TRBV5-3; j_gene: TRBJ1-5; CDR3aa: ARSPGGQGRQPQH
v_gene: TRBV28; j_gene: TRBJ2-6; CDR3aa: ASMGQDRSGANVLT
v_gene: TRBV5-1; j_gene: TRBJ2-7; CDR3aa: ASSSGASSSYEQY
v_gene: TRBV11-2; j_gene: TRBJ2-5; CDR3aa: ASSLVPSSGTQY
v_gene: TRBV7-8; j_gene: TRBJ1-6; CDR3aa: ASSTGTDNSPLH
v_gene: TRBV4-1; j_gene: TRBJ2-1; CDR3aa: ASSPYGLARNEQF
v_gene: TRBV5-6; j_gene: TRBJ2-5; CDR3aa: ASSLARQQKETQY
v_gene: TRBV6-4; j_gene: TRBJ2-5; CDR3aa: ASSWDRGEETQY
v_gene: TRBV7-9; j_gene: TRBJ2-2; CDR3aa: SSSLVSLNTGELF
v_gene: TRBV19; j_gene: TRBJ1-5; CDR3aa: ASSREGGQPQH
v_gene: TRBV19; j_gene: TRBJ2-1; CDR3aa: ASSAGLQGIDEQF
v_gene: TRBV28; j_gene: TRBJ1-3; CDR3aa: ASSVLDRTTGNTIY
v_gene: TRBV15; j_gene: TRBJ2-5; CDR3aa: ATSRNRGPETQY
v_gene: TRBV11-2; j_gene: TRBJ2-4; CDR3aa: ASSPDRVSGNIQY
v_gene: TRBV2; j_gene: TRBJ2-4; CDR3aa: ASSELGQDYNIQY
v_gene: TRBV6-1; j_gene: TRBJ2-7; CDR3aa: ASSSSGDSSFEQY
v_gene: TRBV11-3; j_gene: TRBJ2-3; CDR3aa: ASSSKTASSTDTQY
v_gene: TRBV6-5; j_gene: TRBJ2-7; CDR3aa: ASSPDRGRQY
v_gene: TRBV7-9; j_gene: TRBJ2-4; CDR3aa: ASSLPDEGGEY
v_gene: TRBV23-1; j_gene: TRBJ2-1; CDR3aa: ARESGPGSSYNEQF
v_gene: TRBV7-3; j_gene: TRBJ2-3; CDR3aa: ASSLRGSEGTDTQY
v_gene: TRBV19; j_gene: TRBJ1-5; CDR3aa: ASSISGGGYGNQPQH